The T cell receptor (beta chain) under discussion was sequenced for a study of T cell changes during pregnancy in multiple sclerosis. Generated by immunoSEQ multiplex PCR, the TCRdb table keeps only in-frame clones and is missing some. The table has approximately 70,000 clones, more than 70% seen once; the top ten hold approximately 0.88%. The sequence came from a female donor in good health, enrolled as a control in a pregnancy study. The sample was peripheral blood, taken in the first trimester of pregnancy.

CDR3 loop: CASSPRVAYEQYF. The CDR3 nucleotides are TGTGCCAGCAGTCCCAGGGTCGCCTACGAGCAGTACTTC. This chain joins TRBV28 and TRBJ2-7, with D tentatively TRBD1 (5 bases). Germline V gives CDR1 MDHEN, CDR2 SYDVKM. The CDR3 runs 13 residues. Trimming removed 5 bases at V and 2 bases at J, with 10 bases between.